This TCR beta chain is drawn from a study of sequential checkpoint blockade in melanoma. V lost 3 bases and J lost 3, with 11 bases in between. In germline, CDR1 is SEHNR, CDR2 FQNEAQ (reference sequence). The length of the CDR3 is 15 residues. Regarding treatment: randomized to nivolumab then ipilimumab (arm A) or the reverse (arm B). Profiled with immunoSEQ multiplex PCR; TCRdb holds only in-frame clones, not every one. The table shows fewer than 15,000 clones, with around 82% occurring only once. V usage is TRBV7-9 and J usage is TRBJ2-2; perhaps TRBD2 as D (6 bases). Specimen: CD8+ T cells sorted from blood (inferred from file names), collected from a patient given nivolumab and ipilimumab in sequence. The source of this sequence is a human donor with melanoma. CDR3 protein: CASSLTWGDTGELFF. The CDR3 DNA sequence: TGTGCCAGCAGCTTGACCTGGGGGGACACCGGGGAGCTGTTTTTT.